The T cell receptor beta chain under discussion was sequenced for a study of tumor-infiltrating lymphocytes in primary liver carcinoma. Across the study: Productive TCRbeta reads per sample were roughly 3.5 to 7.13 million, not differing by tissue.

The study extracted blood RNA from unsorted whole blood and also extracted germline DNA. A constant-region primer served to make TCR beta cDNA from roughly 480 ng total RNA. Generation of the TCR beta libraries relied on three nested multiplex PCR rounds using slightly modified ARM-PCR. Running around 9 cycles apiece, the first two PCR rounds relied on TRBV1-TRBV30 forward primers together with a C-beta reverse primer. TCRdb itself ran the multiplex PCR reads through MiXCR, one entry per CDR3 protein. The data hold some 320,000 distinct CDR3 sequences, with roughly 60% observed a single time. Germline CDR1 and CDR2: LNHNV and YYDKDF (reference sequence). V was pared by 6 bases and J by 3 bases, with 12 bases between. The CDR3 is 13 residues long.

The sequenced sample was peripheral blood. The chain employs TRBV15 and TRBJ2-7; tentative D call: TRBD2 (5 bases). The receptor comes from a man aged 35 to 55 with primary liver carcinoma and hepatitis B virus infection. The CDR3 nucleotides are TGTGCCACCAGGGGAGATAGTCTCTACGAGCAGTACTTC. It specifies CATRGDSLYEQYF.